This T cell receptor (beta chain) was found in a study of CD8 T cells in Susac syndrome. An amount of RNA that ranged from roughly 0.5 to 1 ug was reverse transcribed with random hexamers. The amplification used immunoSEQ multiplex PCR on TCR beta CDR3; it spanned 54 Vbeta and 13 Jbeta. MiXCR, applied by TCRdb to the immunoSEQ multiplex PCR reads, yields one record per CDR3 protein. The sample yields almost 450,000 distinct CDR3 sequences, approximately 85% seen once. Details on this clonotype: Its antigen is as yet unknown.

The J segment lost 0 bases and the V segment lost 4 bases, leaving 7 bases of the junction unmatched. Germline values: CDR1 SGHRS, CDR2 YFSETQ. The CDR3 sequence is 16 residues long. Findings of the study overall: The relatively small number of individuals in the TCR sequencing and HLA analysis was acknowledged by the study.

Negative isolation yielded CD4+ and CD8+ T cells, and FACS enriched TEMRA cells. The material sequenced was CD8+ T cells from PBMCs. The sequence derives from a human donor with multiple sclerosis. This rearrangement joins TRBV5-1 to TRBJ2-4; 7 bases are a match to TRBD2. The CDR3 loop is CASSPGREIAKNIQYF. The DNA of the CDR3 is TGCGCCAGCAGCCCGGGGAGGGAGATAGCCAAAAACATTCAGTACTTC.